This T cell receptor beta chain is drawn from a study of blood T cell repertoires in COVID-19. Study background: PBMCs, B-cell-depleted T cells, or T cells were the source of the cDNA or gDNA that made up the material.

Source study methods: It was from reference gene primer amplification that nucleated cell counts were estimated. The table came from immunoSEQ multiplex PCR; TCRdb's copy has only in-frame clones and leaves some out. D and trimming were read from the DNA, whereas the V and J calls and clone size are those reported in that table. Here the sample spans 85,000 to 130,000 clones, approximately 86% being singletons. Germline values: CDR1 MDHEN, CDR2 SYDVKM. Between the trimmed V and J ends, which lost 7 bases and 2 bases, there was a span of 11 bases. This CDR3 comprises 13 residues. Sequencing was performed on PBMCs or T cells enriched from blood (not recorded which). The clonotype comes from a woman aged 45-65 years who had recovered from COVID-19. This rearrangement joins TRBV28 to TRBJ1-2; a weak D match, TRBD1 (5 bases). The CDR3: CASTVPGNYGYTF. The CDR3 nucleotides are TGTGCCAGCACTGTACCAGGGAACTATGGCTACACCTTC.